The 19 T cell receptor beta chains below all came from one sample that was sequenced in a study of beta chain features in type 1 diabetes. The antigens these receptors bind are not known. The whole isolated RNA underwent reverse transcription, so sequencing captured expressed TCRB transcripts. TCRdb's copy holds only in-frame clones and misses some; the assay was immunoSEQ multiplex PCR. The sample has around 250,000 clones, 14% seen once. The study's findings and limits: Across all four CD4+ subsets, people with type 1 diabetes showed modestly shorter TCRB CDR3s.

Sequenced material: naive CD4+ T cells from blood. The receptors were sampled from a man aged 25 to 40 with type 1 diabetes.

The table lists this clone with a few counts. The chain is built from TRBV6-1 and TRBJ1-1; 7 bases are a match to TRBD1. Losses at the gene ends were 2 bases for V and 2 bases for J; bases not matched to a gene: 8. CDR3 length: 16 amino acids. The germline V gene has CDR1 MNHNS and CDR2 SASEGT. CDR3 in DNA: TGTGCCAGCAGTGAATACAGGGGCCTGGCAAACACTGAAGCTTTCTTT. As protein: CASSEYRGLANTEAFF.

The chain has TRBV6-1 and TRBJ1-2, with D possibly matching TRBD1 (6 bases). Germline lookup yields CDR1 MNHNS and CDR2 SASEGT. V was trimmed by 5 bases and J by 5 bases, leaving 12 bases between them. The CDR3 has 13 amino acids. In DNA form, the CDR3 reads TGTGCCAGCAGTAAGCCCACAGGGTATGGCTACACCTTC. Its translation is CASSKPTGYGYTF.

This rearrangement joins TRBV28 to TRBJ1-2, with a possible D match to TRBD1 (5 bases). Germline V lookup: CDR1 MDHEN, CDR2 SYDVKM. This CDR3 is built from 13 residues. Trimming removed 7 bases at V and 0 bases at J, with 9 bases between. DNA of the CDR3: TGTGCCAGCACCACGGGGGCTAACTATGGCTACACCTTC. This sequence encodes CASTTGANYGYTF.

The rearrangement links TRBV19 to TRBJ2-1; possibly TRBD1 for D (6 bases). CDR1 and CDR2 (germline): LNHDA, SQIVND (reference sequence). This CDR3 has 15 residues. Trimming left V 5 bases short and J 6 bases short, with 17 bases between. The CDR3 reads CASSGRGMAINEQFF. The CDR3 region has the DNA TGTGCCAGTAGTGGCAGGGGCATGGCGATCAATGAGCAGTTCTTC.

The chain couples TRBV5-1 to TRBJ2-1; 9 nucleotides line up with TRBD1. Germline assignment: CDR1 SGHRS and CDR2 YFSETQ. The CDR3 is made up of 13 amino acids. V was pared by 3 bases and J by 10 bases, with 5 bases of the junction left unmatched. CDR3 protein: CASSSRDREEQFF. In DNA form, the CDR3 reads TGCGCCAGCAGCTCACGGGACAGGGAGGAGCAGTTCTTC.

On this clone itself: Other nucleotide sequences from this sample produce the same CDR3. The rearrangement links TRBV28 to TRBJ1-5; D is ambiguous. Germline V CDR1 and CDR2: MDHEN, SYDVKM. V lost 9 bases and J 7 bases, leaving 10 bases between the germline ends. This CDR3 comprises 11 residues. The CDR3 DNA reads TGTGCCAGTTCGTCCCAGCAGCCCCAGCATTTT. It specifies CASSSQQPQHF.

In DNA, the CDR3 is TGTGCCAGCAGCCCGCGGGATCAGCGCCACGAGCAGTACTTC. This sequence encodes CASSPRDQRHEQYF. The chain employs TRBV7-2 and TRBJ2-7; TRBD2 might be the D (6 bases). Trimming removed 5 bases at V and 5 bases at J, with 16 bases between. Germline V gene data show CDR1 as SGHTA and CDR2 as FQGNSA. This CDR3 comprises 14 residues.

This clone was counted between two and nine times. V usage is TRBV7-8 and J usage is TRBJ2-5; D is perhaps TRBD2 (6 bases). Germline V gene lookup returns CDR1 SGHVS and CDR2 FQNEAQ. V was clipped by 6 bases and J by 3 bases, with 14 bases between them. This CDR3 spans 14 amino acids. In nucleotides, the CDR3 is TGTGCCAGCAGGGGCGGGACGGCAGAAGAGACCCAGTACTTC. Its translation is CASRGGTAEETQYF.

The chain joins TRBV9 to TRBJ2-3; 8 positions match TRBD1. Germline assignment: CDR1 SGDLS and CDR2 YYNGEE. The CDR3 contains 14 residues. Trimming at V came to 3 bases and at J to 6 bases, leaving 6 bases not matched to a gene. DNA for the CDR3: TGTGCCAGCAGCGACCAGGGGGCTCGGGATACGCAGTATTTT. It yields the protein CASSDQGARDTQYF.

This clone was recorded a few times. The V gene is TRBV9, the J gene TRBJ2-2; 9 bases align to TRBD2. CDR3 length: 17 residues. V lost 2 bases, J lost 2 bases, and 7 bases stayed unmatched. Germline assignment: CDR1 SGDLS and CDR2 YYNGEE. The CDR3 region has the DNA TGTGCCAGCAGCGTCTTGGCTAGCGGGATTAACACCGGGGAGCTGTTTTTT. This translates into CASSVLASGINTGELFF.

The gene calls are TRBV28 and TRBJ2-7; D is perhaps TRBD1 (6 bases). Germline CDR1 is MDHEN and CDR2 is SYDVKM. Trimming pared 7 bases from V and 2 bases from J, leaving 18 bases between. This CDR3 contains 15 residues. The CDR3 nucleotides are TGTGCCAGCAACAATTACGGGACAAGACCCTACGAGCAGTACTTC. Protein product: CASNNYGTRPYEQYF.

This clone was picked up a small number of times. The chain recombines TRBV2 with TRBJ1-2; a weak D match, TRBD1 (5 bases). CDR3 length: 13 amino acids. V gave up 5 bases and J gave up 4 bases, with 11 bases separating them. Germline V lookup: CDR1 SNHLY, CDR2 FYNNEI. CDR3 residues: CASSSQGPYGYTF. For the CDR3, the DNA is TGTGCCAGCAGTTCCCAGGGTCCCTATGGCTACACCTTC.

The chain joins TRBV7-2 to TRBJ2-3, with D possibly matching TRBD2 (5 bases). The CDR3 contains 14 residues. The germline V gene encodes CDR1 SGHTA and CDR2 FQGNSA. Deletions cut 5 bases from V and 3 bases from J, with 12 bases between. The CDR3 region is CASSQNSGTDTQYF. The DNA for the CDR3 is TGTGCCAGCAGCCAAAACAGCGGAACAGATACGCAGTATTTT. Full variable domain (missing parts from reference TRBV7-2 and TRBJ2-3): GAGVSQSPSNKVTEKGKDVELRCDPISGHTALYWYRQSLGQGLEFLIYFQGNSAPDKSGLPSDRFSAERTGGSVSTLTIQRTQQEDSAVYLCASSQNSGTDTQYFGPGTRLTVL.

The chain joins TRBV7-3 to TRBJ2-5; 11 nucleotides line up with TRBD2. The CDR3 runs to 15 residues. The J segment lost 5 bases and the V segment lost 5 bases, leaving 7 bases of the junction unmatched. Germline CDR1 and CDR2: SGHTA and FQGTGA. CDR3 region: CASSPTSGSWETQYF. In nucleotides, the CDR3 is TGTGCCAGCAGCCCCACTAGCGGGAGTTGGGAGACCCAGTACTTC.

This clone was detected a few times. The rearrangement uses TRBV6-6 and TRBJ1-1, with 8 positions matching TRBD1. CDR1 and CDR2 (germline): MNHNY, SVGAGI (reference sequence). This CDR3 is 14 amino acids long. Losses at the gene ends were 7 bases for V and 3 bases for J; bases not matched to a gene: 7. The CDR3 loop is CASILRGRDTEAFF. CDR3 in DNA: TGTGCCAGCATCCTCAGGGGGCGCGACACTGAAGCTTTCTTT.

The chain carries TRBV7-9 and TRBJ2-7, with D perhaps matching TRBD2 (6 bases). From germline, CDR1 is SEHNR and CDR2 FQNEAQ (reference sequence). V was trimmed by 0 bases and J by 5 bases, leaving 14 bases between them. This CDR3 contains 15 residues. CDR3 nucleotides: TGTGCCAGCAGCTTAGCCAGGAGGGAGCCGGACGAGCAGTACTTC. Translating gives CASSLARREPDEQYF.

V and J are TRBV27 and TRBJ2-7; TRBD2 might be the D (7 bases). The length of the CDR3 is 14 residues. V lost 5 bases, J lost 6 bases, and 17 bases lay in between. CDR1 and CDR2 from the germline V gene are MNHEY and SMNVEV (reference sequence). The CDR3 is CASSRRGGTSEQYF. The CDR3 coding sequence is TGTGCCAGCAGTCGACGCGGGGGCACCTCCGAGCAGTACTTC.

V usage is TRBV5-1 and J usage is TRBJ2-2, with 8 bases that match TRBD1. Trimming at V came to 4 bases and at J to 3 bases, leaving 2 bases not matched to a gene. The CDR3 consists of 14 residues. The germline V gene has CDR1 SGHRS and CDR2 YFSETQ. The CDR3 protein is CASSPDRDTGELFF. CDR3 bases: TGCGCCAGCAGCCCGGACAGGGACACCGGGGAGCTGTTTTTT.

This clone has more than one count but fewer than ten. The V and J genes are TRBV11-2 and TRBJ2-6; D gene uncertain. V was clipped by 4 bases and J by 0 bases, with 7 bases between them. The germline gives CDR1 SGHAT, CDR2 FQNNGV. The CDR3 covers 15 residues. In nucleotides, the CDR3 is TGTGCCAGCAGCTCCCTAAGCTCTGGGGCCAACGTCCTGACTTTC. This sequence encodes CASSSLSSGANVLTF. The variable domain in full, with the rest retrieved from reference TRBV11-2 and TRBJ2-6, is EAGVAQSPRYKIIEKRQSVAFWCNPISGHATLYWYQQILGQGPKLLIQFQNNGVVDDSQLPKDRFSAERLKGVDSTLKIQPAKLEDSAVYLCASSSLSSGANVLTFGAGSRLTVL.